This TCR beta chain stems from a study of blood T cell repertoires in COVID-19. Study-level background: The origin of the acute and convalescent COVID-19 samples was the United States, Italy and Spain. From T cells, B-cell-depleted T cells, or PBMCs came the material, which was cDNA or gDNA.

Per the study methods: Reference gene primer amplification yielded estimated nucleated cell counts. Libraries were prepared by immunoSEQ multiplex PCR; TCRdb keeps only in-frame clonotypes and omits some of them. V, J and clone size are those of that table, while D and trimming were read from the DNA. This sample yields more than 55,000 clones, of which approximately 80% are seen a single time; about 20% belongs to the top ten. The CDR3 is 15 amino acids. V was pared by 0 bases and J by 4 bases, with 10 bases between. From germline, CDR1 is SEHNR and CDR2 FQNEAQ (reference sequence). The TCR originated in a man older than 75 with active or convalescent COVID-19. Source material: peripheral blood. The chain has TRBV7-9 and TRBJ2-1; unclear D gene. The CDR3, as DNA: TGTGCCAGCAGCTTAGCGAGTCTGCTGTACAATGAGCAGTTCTTC. Protein sequence: CASSLASLLYNEQFF. The full variable domain, with the rest looked up from reference TRBV7-9 and TRBJ2-1, is DTGVSQNPRHKITKRGQNVTFRCDPISEHNRLYWYRQTLGQGPEFLTYFQNEAQLEKSRLLSDRFSAERPKGSFSTLEIQRTEQGDSAMYLCASSLASLLYNEQFFGPGTRLTVL.